The 10 T cell receptor beta chains below all came from one sample that was sequenced in a study of blood T cell repertoires in COVID-19. TCRdb's copy holds only in-frame clones and misses some; the assay was immunoSEQ multiplex PCR. The sample has tens of thousands of clones, roughly 90% seen once; the top ten hold 9% to 15%. Source material: peripheral blood. These receptors were collected from a man in his 70s with active or convalescent COVID-19.

The chain has TRBV15 and TRBJ1-2; D not certain. This CDR3 has 16 residues. Looked up from germline, CDR1 is LNHNV and CDR2 is YYDKDF (reference sequence). V shed 4 bases and J shed 6 bases, with 21 bases lying between them. CDR3 in DNA: TGTGCCACCAGCAACCCGGGGAGGTCAGGAGTGAATGGCTACACCTTC. Its translation: CATSNPGRSGVNGYTF.

This clone was observed a handful of times. The chain combines TRBV4-1 with TRBJ1-2; 8 nucleotides agree with TRBD1. Germline CDR1 reads MGHRA; CDR2 reads YSYEKL. The CDR3 spans 16 residues. J was trimmed by 5 bases and V by 2 bases; bases with no gene match: 10. As DNA, the CDR3 is TGCGCCAGCAGCCAAAAACAGGGGGTGATTAGGTATGGCTACACCTTC. It translates to CASSQKQGVIRYGYTF.

This chain uses TRBV5-1 with TRBJ1-6; the D gene is possibly TRBD1 (6 bases). V lost 7 bases to trimming and J lost 9 bases, with 14 bases between them. There are 13 residues in the CDR3. In germline, CDR1 is SGHRS, CDR2 YFSETQ. The CDR3 bases are TGCGCCAGCGGGGAGGGGGGAATTTCACCCCTCCACTTT. It translates to CASGEGGISPLHF.

The V gene is TRBV6-5, the J gene TRBJ1-2; D is uncertain. This CDR3 comprises 13 residues. V gave up 0 bases and J gave up 4 bases, with 6 bases separating them. CDR1 and CDR2 (germline): MNHEY, SVGAGI. The DNA for the CDR3 is TGTGCCAGCAGTTACTCCGGGAGCTATGGCTACACCTTC. As protein: CASSYSGSYGYTF.

This clone appeared a few times. The CDR3 reads CASSWTGRMEETQYF. In DNA form, the CDR3 reads TGTGCCAGCAGCTGGACAGGGAGAATGGAAGAGACCCAGTACTTC. The chain recombines TRBV7-8 with TRBJ2-5, with 8 bases matching TRBD1. The CDR3 loop spans 15 amino acids. Per germline, CDR1 SGHVS and CDR2 FQNEAQ. V trimming: 4 bases; J trimming: 3 bases; junction bases outside the gene matches: 7.

The chain joins TRBV6-2 or TRBV6-3 to TRBJ1-5, with a tentative D call TRBD1 (5 bases). Per the germline V gene, CDR1 is MNHEY and CDR2 is SVGEGT. The V and J ends lost 2 bases and 3 bases respectively, with 8 bases between them. This CDR3 is built from 14 residues. The CDR3 DNA reads as TGTGCCAGCAGTTACGGCGGGGCCAATCAGCCCCAGCATTTT. Protein product: CASSYGGANQPQHF.

The chain couples TRBV10-1 to TRBJ1-4, with 7 bases that match TRBD1. CDR3 length: 13 residues. Germline loops: CDR1 WNHNN, CDR2 SYGVQD (reference sequence). V shed 5 bases and J 7 bases; nucleotides not matched to a gene: 4. This chain's CDR3 is CASSRGLGEKLFF. CDR3 in DNA: TGCGCCAGCAGTAGGGGGCTCGGTGAAAAACTGTTTTTT.

The chain links TRBV29-1 to TRBJ2-4, with 12 bases aligning to TRBD2. The V segment lost 6 bases and the J segment 7 bases; nucleotides outside the gene matches: 10. Per germline, CDR1 SQVTM and CDR2 ANQGSEA. The CDR3 is 15 amino acids. The CDR3 DNA is TGCAGCGTCGCGGGAGGGACTAGCGGGTGGAACATTCAGTACTTC. Residues: CSVAGGTSGWNIQYF.

The chain is built from TRBV7-9 and TRBJ2-7, with a weak D call TRBD1 (5 bases). Germline CDR1 reads SEHNR; CDR2 reads FQNEAQ (reference sequence). V gave up 0 bases and J gave up 3 bases, with 12 bases separating them. CDR3 length: 15 amino acids. DNA of the CDR3: TGTGCCAGCAGCTTAGCCCAGGGTTCTATCTACGAGCAGTACTTC. Residues: CASSLAQGSIYEQYF.

This chain uses TRBV5-6 with TRBJ1-2, with 12 nucleotides matching TRBD1. CDR1 and CDR2 (germline): SGHDT, YYEEEE. CDR3 length: 16 amino acids. With 4 bases clipped from V and 7 bases from J, the junction kept 11 bases outside the gene matches. For the CDR3, the DNA is TGTGCCAGCAGCCTACCCGGGACAGGGGGCTTCTTTGGCTACACCTTC. Translating gives CASSLPGTGGFFGYTF.